A selection of T cell receptor beta chains follows, all from one sample in a study of metastatic and nonmetastatic thyroid tumors. TCRdb recomputed clones from the PCR reads via MiXCR. The sample lists 20,000 or so clones, approximately 26% occurring once. The sample consisted of blood. The receptors were gathered from a female donor with papillary thyroid cancer or a benign thyroid nodule (not recorded which). Some clones in this sample may be carry-over from other donors' samples. CDR3s include the opening cysteine and the closing phenylalanine or tryptophan. The D gene is left open where the match is weak. Size is omitted from some rows. Given values are once, few, many or a class for expanded clones.

V,D,size,J,CDR3,DNA
TRBV5-8,TRBD1,many,TRBJ1-2,CASRFRDSLVYGYTF,TGTGCCAGCAGGTTCCGGGACAGTTTAGTCTATGGCTACACCTTC
TRBV20-1,NA,NA,TRBJ1-1,CSARDPGGGSYSEAFF,TGCAGTGCTAGAGACCCGGGCGGGGGCAGTTATTCTGAAGCTTTCTTT
TRBV27,TRBD1,medium-sized,TRBJ1-5,CASRGTGGAMGPQHF,TGTGCCAGCAGGGGGACAGGGGGCGCGATGGGACCCCAGCATTTT
TRBV6-4,TRBD1,few,TRBJ1-2,CASSETGTGGNYGYTF,TGTGCCAGCAGTGAAACCGGGACAGGGGGTAACTATGGCTACACCTTC
TRBV7-6,TRBD1,once,TRBJ1-5,CASSLGPTGAGNQPQHF,TGTGCCAGCAGCTTGGGACCAACAGGGGCTGGCAATCAGCCCCAGCATTTT
TRBV18,NA,many,TRBJ1-1,CASSPNRDGSTEAFF,TGTGCCAGCTCACCTAATCGGGATGGATCCACTGAAGCTTTCTTT
TRBV20-1,NA,few,TRBJ1-1,CVWGVSSTEAFF,TGCGTCTGGGGTGTTTCGTCCACTGAAGCTTTCTTT
TRBV7-9,NA,many,TRBJ2-7,CASSATGEQYF,TGTGCCAGCAGCGCTACTGGGGAGCAGTACTTC
TRBV19,NA,few,TRBJ2-2,CASRSGPGELFF,TGTGCCAGTAGGAGTGGCCCCGGGGAGCTGTTTTTT
TRBV6-4,NA,medium-sized,TRBJ2-3,CASSDGASADTQYF,TGTGCCAGCAGTGACGGGGCTAGCGCAGATACGCAGTATTTT
TRBV2,TRBD1,many,TRBJ1-2,CASSEVGDSRYGYTF,TGTGCCAGCAGTGAGGTGGGGGACAGCCGGTATGGCTACACCTTC
TRBV30,TRBD2,many,TRBJ2-7,CAWRLKGLADSYEQYF,TGTGCCTGGAGGCTAAAGGGACTAGCGGACTCCTACGAGCAGTACTTC
TRBV6-4,NA,NA,TRBJ2-7,CASSVRRAYEQYF,TGTGCCAGCAGTGTGCGGAGAGCGTACGAGCAGTACTTC
TRBV3-1,NA,NA,TRBJ2-7,CASSPGTTYEQYF,TGTGCCAGCAGCCCCGGGACCACCTACGAGCAGTACTTC
TRBV6-5,NA,medium-sized,TRBJ1-3,CASSYSGFGNTIYF,TGTGCCAGCAGTTACTCAGGGTTTGGAAACACCATATATTTT
TRBV2,NA,NA,TRBJ2-7,CASSKDSYEQYF,TGTGCCAGCAGTAAAGACAGCTACGAGCAGTACTTC
TRBV27,NA,NA,TRBJ1-2,CASWDMGGYTF,TGCGCCAGCTGGGACATGGGTGGCTACACCTTC
TRBV30,TRBD2,many,TRBJ2-1,CAWRTSGASNEQFF,TGTGCCTGGAGGACTAGCGGGGCTTCCAATGAGCAGTTCTTC
TRBV6-5,TRBD1,few,TRBJ2-7,CASILWQGDDQYF,TGTGCCAGCATTTTGTGGCAGGGGGACGATCAGTACTTC
TRBV19,NA,medium-sized,TRBJ2-3,CASTETAGRADTQYF,TGTGCCAGTACCGAGACGGCGGGAAGAGCAGATACGCAGTATTTT
TRBV20-1,TRBD2,NA,TRBJ2-7,CSARRWWASGSIFHEQYF,TGCAGTGCTAGAAGATGGTGGGCTAGCGGGAGTATCTTCCACGAGCAGTACTTC
TRBV6-1,TRBD1,NA,TRBJ2-7,CASSEYWGTGVGYEQYF,TGTGCCAGCAGTGAATATTGGGGGACAGGGGTGGGGTACGAGCAGTACTTC